The 18 T cell receptor beta chains given below trace back to one sample, sequenced in a study of cytomegalovirus exposure and HLA in healthy donors. TCRdb's copy holds only in-frame clones and misses some; the assay was immunoSEQ multiplex PCR. The table has some 170,000 clones, roughly 96% seen once. The sequencing input was PBMCs. The receptors were gathered from a woman between 18 and 29 years old in good health and CMV-seronegative.

As regards this clone: The same CDR3 can be traced to other DNA sequences in this sample. This chain uses TRBV7-9 with TRBJ2-5; 7 bases align to TRBD1. CDR1 and CDR2 from the germline V gene are SEHNR and FQNEAQ (reference sequence). The CDR3 runs to 14 residues. Trimming removed 0 bases from V and 4 bases from J; junction bases left unmatched: 2. The CDR3 loop reads CASSLAGGGETQYF. The CDR3 DNA reads TGTGCCAGCAGCTTAGCAGGGGGCGGAGAGACCCAGTACTTC.

The V call is TRBV29-1, the J call TRBJ1-1, with D possibly matching TRBD1 (5 bases). From germline, CDR1 is SQVTM and CDR2 ANQGSEA. V lost 6 bases and J 4 bases, leaving 12 bases between the germline ends. The CDR3 loop spans 12 amino acids. CDR3 in amino acids: CSVGGVGTEAFF. The CDR3, as DNA: TGCAGCGTGGGGGGGGTAGGCACTGAAGCTTTCTTT.

The chain recombines TRBV7-2 with TRBJ2-7; 12 bases map to TRBD2. The CDR3 runs 14 residues. Germline CDR1 is SGHTA and CDR2 is FQGNSA. Trimming took 8 bases from V and 1 from J; bases not matched to a gene: 3. The CDR3 coding sequence is TGTGCCAGCTCCGGACTAGCGGGATCCTACGAGCAGTACTTC. Encoded protein: CASSGLAGSYEQYF.

This chain links TRBV4-2 with TRBJ1-2; D remains ambiguous. The germline V gene has CDR1 LGHNA and CDR2 YNFKEQ. This CDR3 spans 16 amino acids. The V gene lost 1 base and the J gene lost 2 bases, with 14 bases spanning the gap. This CDR3 reads CASSQVLGSGNYGYTF. The CDR3 nucleotides are TGTGCCAGCAGCCAAGTTTTGGGCAGTGGCAACTATGGCTACACCTTC.

The J gene is TRBJ1-2, the V gene TRBV5-4; D is uncertain. Germline-derived CDR1 and CDR2 are SGHNT and YYREEE (reference sequence). The CDR3 runs to 16 residues. The V gene lost 4 bases and the J gene lost 6 bases, with 22 bases spanning the gap. Written as DNA, the CDR3 is TGTGCCAGCAGCGGGGAAGCGGGAGGTTGGGTAGATGGCTACACCTTC. Protein: CASSGEAGGWVDGYTF.

This chain joins TRBV13 and TRBJ2-7; possibly TRBD1 for D (6 bases). Germline V gene sequence: CDR1 PRHDT, CDR2 FYEKMQ (reference sequence). V shed 0 bases and J shed 5 bases, with 17 bases lying between them. CDR3 length equals 16 residues. The CDR3 bases are TGTGCCAGCAGCTTAGGCCCCCGCCAGGGGAAGAACGAGCAGTACTTC. It encodes CASSLGPRQGKNEQYF.

V usage is TRBV27 and J usage is TRBJ1-6; TRBD1 is a possible D gene (5 bases). The CDR3 spans 14 residues. V was trimmed by 4 bases and J by 10 bases, leaving 14 bases between them. Germline CDR1 is MNHEY and CDR2 is SMNVEV (reference sequence). The CDR3 loop is CASSSSRVGSPLHF. DNA of the CDR3: TGTGCCAGCAGTTCGAGCAGGGTGGGCTCACCCCTCCACTTT.

This chain links TRBV7-2 with TRBJ1-2; 9 positions match TRBD1. Per germline, CDR1 SGHTA and CDR2 FQGNSA. The length of the CDR3 is 14 residues. V was pared by 5 bases and J by 2 bases, with 3 bases of the junction left unmatched. The CDR3, as DNA: TGTGCCAGCAGCCGACAGGGGGGGAACTATGGCTACACCTTC. It encodes CASSRQGGNYGYTF.

In DNA, the CDR3 is TGTGCCAGCAGTTTACGTAGGGGAAGCCCCTACGAGCAGTACTTC. It is translated as CASSLRRGSPYEQYF. The chain joins TRBV27 to TRBJ2-7; possible D gene TRBD1, 5 bases. Trimming shortened V by 2 bases and J by 2 bases, and 13 bases separated the two germline ends. CDR3 length: 15 amino acids. Germline loops: CDR1 MNHEY, CDR2 SMNVEV (reference sequence).

This chain uses TRBV18 with TRBJ2-5; TRBD2 aligns across 7 bases. Trimming took 2 bases from V and 5 from J; bases not matched to a gene: 11. The CDR3 totals 16 residues. Germline assignment: CDR1 KGHSH and CDR2 LQKENI. CDR3 region: CASSPRFRGDAETQYF. In DNA, the CDR3 is TGTGCCAGCTCACCAAGGTTTCGGGGGGACGCGGAGACCCAGTACTTC.

V gene TRBV5-4 combines with J gene TRBJ2-5, with D unclear. The CDR3 extends over 14 amino acids. Germline V gene lookup returns CDR1 SGHNT and CDR2 YYREEE (reference sequence). Between the trimmed V and J ends, which lost 4 bases and 5 bases, there was a span of 15 bases. DNA of the CDR3: TGTGCCAGCAGCCCCGTCGACTCTGTGGAGACCCAGTACTTC. This gives the protein CASSPVDSVETQYF.

V and J are TRBV19 and TRBJ1-6, with 7 bases aligning to TRBD1. Germline values: CDR1 LNHDA, CDR2 SQIVND (reference sequence). J gave up 7 bases and V 3 bases, and 12 bases lay outside the gene matches. The CDR3 sequence is 17 residues long. Here the CDR3 reads CASSILRPTGLNSPLHF. In DNA form, the CDR3 reads TGTGCCAGTAGTATCCTTCGCCCGACAGGGTTGAATTCACCCCTCCACTTT.

V usage is TRBV2 and J usage is TRBJ2-7; D perhaps matches TRBD1 (7 bases). CDR3 length equals 13 residues. Germline CDR1 reads SNHLY; CDR2 reads FYNNEI. The V gene lost 4 bases and the J gene lost 7 bases, with 14 bases spanning the gap. CDR3 in amino acids: CASSVEGASEQYF. CDR3 bases: TGTGCCAGCAGTGTGGAGGGGGCGAGTGAGCAGTACTTC.

The rearrangement joins TRBV7-3 to TRBJ2-3; D is perhaps TRBD2 (5 bases). From germline, CDR1 is SGHTA and CDR2 FQGTGA. This CDR3 has 19 amino acids. Deletions cut 5 bases from V and 3 bases from J, with 27 bases between. CDR3 nucleotides: TGTGCCAGCAGCGCGAGAGGGAGTAGCCGGGCGGATAGGACAGATACGCAGTATTTT. It is translated as CASSARGSSRADRTDTQYF.

The chain has TRBV29-1 and TRBJ2-1; D possibly corresponds to TRBD1 (8 bases). This CDR3 contains 15 residues. The germline V and J ends were trimmed by 4 bases and 7 bases, with 20 bases remaining between them. CDR1 and CDR2 (germline): SQVTM, ANQGSEA. The CDR3 protein is CSVAGGGQGLNEQFF. The CDR3 nucleotides read TGCAGCGTTGCGGGGGGTGGACAGGGTTTAAATGAGCAGTTCTTC.

This clone was recorded only once. The chain combines TRBV5-1 with TRBJ2-2, with D unclear. The CDR3 is made up of 12 amino acids. Germline V gene lookup returns CDR1 SGHRS and CDR2 YFSETQ. Trimming shortened V by 6 bases and J by 6 bases, and 9 bases separated the two germline ends. CDR3 sequence: CASIPPSGELFF. The CDR3, as DNA: TGCGCCAGCATCCCCCCCTCCGGGGAGCTGTTTTTT.

V usage is TRBV4-3 and J usage is TRBJ2-3, with 9 positions matching TRBD1. The CDR3 contains 17 residues. CDR1 and CDR2 from the germline V gene are LGHNA and YSLEER. The V segment lost 0 bases and the J segment 4 bases; nucleotides outside the gene matches: 8. In DNA, the CDR3 is TGCGCCAGCAGCCAAGAGGGGGACAGGGAAGCCCCAGATACGCAGTATTTT. It specifies CASSQEGDREAPDTQYF.

The V and J genes are TRBV5-5 and TRBJ1-2; 11 bases line up with TRBD1. There are 15 residues in the CDR3. Germline V gene lookup returns CDR1 SGHKS and CDR2 YYEKEE (reference sequence). With V trimmed by 4 bases and J by 5 bases, 7 bases remained unmatched. CDR3 protein: CASSEGQGVGYGYTF. CDR3 in DNA: TGTGCCAGCAGCGAGGGACAGGGGGTGGGGTATGGCTACACCTTC.